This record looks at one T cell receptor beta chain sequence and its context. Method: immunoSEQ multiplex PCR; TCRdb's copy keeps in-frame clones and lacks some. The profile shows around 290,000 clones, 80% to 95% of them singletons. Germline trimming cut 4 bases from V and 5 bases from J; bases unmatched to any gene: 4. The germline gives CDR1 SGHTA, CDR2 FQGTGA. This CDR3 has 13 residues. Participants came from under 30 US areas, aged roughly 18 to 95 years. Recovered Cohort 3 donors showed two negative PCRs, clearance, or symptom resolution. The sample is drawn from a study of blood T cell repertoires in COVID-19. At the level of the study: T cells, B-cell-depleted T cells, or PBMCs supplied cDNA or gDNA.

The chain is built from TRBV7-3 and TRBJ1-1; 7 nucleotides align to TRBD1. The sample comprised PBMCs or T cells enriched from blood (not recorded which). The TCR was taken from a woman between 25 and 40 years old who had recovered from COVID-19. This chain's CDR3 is CASSSDRDTEAFF. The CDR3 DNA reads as TGTGCCAGCAGCTCCGACAGGGATACTGAAGCTTTCTTT. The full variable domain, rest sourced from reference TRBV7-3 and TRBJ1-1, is GAGVSQTPSNKVTEKGKYVELRCDPISGHTALYWYRQSLGQGPEFLIYFQGTGAADDSGLPNDRFFAVRPEGSVSTLKIQRTERGDSAVYLCASSSDRDTEAFFGQGTRLTVV.